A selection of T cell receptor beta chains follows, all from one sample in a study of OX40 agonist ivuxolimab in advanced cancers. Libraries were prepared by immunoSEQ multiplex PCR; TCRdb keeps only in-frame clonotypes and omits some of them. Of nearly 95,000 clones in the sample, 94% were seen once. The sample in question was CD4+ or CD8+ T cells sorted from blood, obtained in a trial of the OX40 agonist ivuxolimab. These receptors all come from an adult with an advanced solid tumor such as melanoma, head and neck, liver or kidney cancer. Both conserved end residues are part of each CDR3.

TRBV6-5,CASSYGPNLLDEQYF
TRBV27,CASSFRRTNTGELFF
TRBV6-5,CASSLGTQSIQYF
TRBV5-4,CASSLSTASNYGYTF
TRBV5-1,CASSLRLAGGLTQYF
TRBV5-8,CASSLKFLGNQPQHF
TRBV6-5,CASSYRGNTIYF
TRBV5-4,CASSPGTGYGYTF
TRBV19,CASSIGAANEQFF
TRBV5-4,CASSVGQGDEQYF
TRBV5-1,CASSLGWGGSYEQYF
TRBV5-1,CASSPGTAYEQYF
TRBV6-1,CASSERGVSWAKNIQYF
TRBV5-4,CASSFHRGEGDEQFF
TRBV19,CASSEGVRPVNQPQHF
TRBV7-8,CASSNTRSAYNEQFF
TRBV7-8,CASSLDSAARTGVNNQPQHF
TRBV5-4,CASSLGPINYGYTF
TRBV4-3,CASSQDPPGGTDTQYF
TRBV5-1,CASSPDLPDEQFF
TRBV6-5,CASSPRSSYGYTF
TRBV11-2,CASSLASNSIMHNEQFF
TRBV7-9,CASSLVGAGSPGEAFF
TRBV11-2,CASSSKAGGPNLSYNEQFF
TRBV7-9,CASSLKRAAPYNEQFF
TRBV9,CASSAAGTATDTQYF
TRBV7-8,CASSAPGTESYEQYF
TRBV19,CASSRRGGDEQFF
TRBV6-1,CASSQQAFEAFF
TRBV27,CASSLMAGGSHEQYF
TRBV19,CASSMLADNQPQHF
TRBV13,CASSLGGGQPSF
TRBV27,CASKLPGASGYNEQFF
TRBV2,CASIYSGTGATDTQYF
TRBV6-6,CASSPLAGTKNTEAFF
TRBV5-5,CASSLVWEPYNEQFF